The source of this TCR beta chain is a study of T cell changes during pregnancy in multiple sclerosis. The method was immunoSEQ multiplex PCR; TCRdb's version includes in-frame clones alone and lacks a portion of them. The repertoire holds roughly 52,000 clones, about nine tenths seen once, with roughly 0.54% in the top ten. V trimming: 0 bases; J trimming: 4 bases; junction bases outside the gene matches: 6. The CDR3 sequence is 16 residues long. Germline CDR1 SGDLS, CDR2 YYNGEE. V is TRBV9 and J is TRBJ2-3; TRBD2 aligns across 9 bases. Material: CD4+ T cells from peripheral blood mononuclear cells, obtained in the first trimester of pregnancy. The sequence came from a female donor with multiple sclerosis, enrolled in a pregnancy study. Written as DNA, the CDR3 is TGTGCCAGCAGCGTAGCGAAGACTAGCGGCCCAGATACGCAGTATTTT. It translates to CASSVAKTSGPDTQYF.